Below, one TCR beta chain is given with its context. Its antigen is not known. This record comes from a study of Ad26.COV2.S vaccination and SARS-CoV-2 variants. Study-wide findings and caveats: TCR breadth and depth estimates may have understated total T cell responses.

Germline CDR1 reads LNHDA; CDR2 reads SQIVND (reference sequence). Trimming stripped 6 bases from V and 4 bases from J, with 9 bases between. The CDR3 is 12 residues long. The treatment denotes: some 20 received Ad26.COV2.S at low or high dose, single or two shots; 5 received placebo; per-sample allocation not given. Vaccine and placebo recipients were sampled on day 63 after the first injection. The shot given was an Ad26 vector that makes Wuhan-strain SARS-CoV-2 spike. Here immunoSEQ multiplex PCR was the method, and the copy in TCRdb shows in-frame clones only, minus some. The table includes approximately 300,000 clones, around 83% detected once.

The receptor was derived from a person aged 18-65 years who received the Ad26.COV2.S COVID-19 vaccine or a placebo. Sequences were derived from peripheral blood, sampled in a trial of Ad26.COV2.S vaccine versus placebo. The genes are TRBV19 and TRBJ1-1; D is unresolved. CDR3 sequence (DNA): TGTGCCAGTAGCTTCCCAAGCACTGAAGCTTTCTTT. Translated: CASSFPSTEAFF. Looking up the rest from reference TRBV19 and TRBJ1-1 gives the full variable domain: DGGITQSPKYLFRKEGQNVTLSCEQNLNHDAMYWYRQDPGQGLRLIYYSQIVNDFQKGDIAEGYSVSREKKESFPLTVTSAQKNPTAFYLCASSFPSTEAFFGQGTRLTVV.